These 7 T cell receptor beta chains were sequenced from one sample in a study of T cell repertoires in cytomegalovirus infection. Each CDR3 protein gets one entry after TCRdb re-called the reads with MiXCR. In the table there are 400,000 or so distinct CDR3 sequences, approximately 31% of which are singletons. Sequencing input: PBMCs. The receptor source for this set is a human donor in good health (CMV status not recorded). Some clones in this sample may be carry-over from other donors' samples.

The chain has TRBV12-3 or TRBV12-4 and TRBJ2-7; tentatively, D is TRBD2 (6 bases). CDR3 length equals 14 residues. Trimming stripped 3 bases from V and 5 bases from J, with 14 bases between. Here the CDR3 reads CASSFGGTLNEQYF. As DNA, the CDR3 is TGTGCCAGCAGTTTCGGGGGAACCCTAAACGAGCAGTACTTC.

This chain uses TRBV18 with TRBJ1-2; D is unclear. This CDR3 is built from 15 residues. Germline V gives CDR1 KGHSH, CDR2 LQKENI. Trimming left V 3 bases short and J 3 bases short, with 14 bases between. The CDR3 sequence: CASSPDLHPDYGYTF. The CDR3, as DNA: TGTGCCAGCTCACCGGACCTCCATCCGGACTATGGCTACACCTTC.

The chain joins TRBV2 to TRBJ2-1; D not certain. CDR1 and CDR2 (germline): SNHLY, FYNNEI. The CDR3 consists of 13 residues. Deletions cut 6 bases from V and 5 bases from J, with 11 bases between. This chain's CDR3 is CASRHDTHNEQFF. CDR3 sequence (DNA): TGTGCCAGCAGACACGACACACACAATGAGCAGTTCTTC.

This clonotype was recorded once. The final CDR3 position lacks the conserved phenylalanine or tryptophan, pointing to a likely read error. V gene TRBV7-2 combines with J gene TRBJ2-3, with D possibly being TRBD1 (6 bases). Trimming removed 5 bases at V and 3 bases at J, with 9 bases between. CDR3 length: 13 residues. CDR1 and CDR2 from the germline V gene are SGHTA and FQGNSA. The CDR3 reads CASSQQGTDTQYC. The CDR3 DNA reads TGTGCCAGCAGCCAACAGGGTACAGATACGCAGTATTGT.

This clonotype was picked up a small number of times. The chain carries TRBV11-2 and TRBJ2-7; D possibly corresponds to TRBD2 (5 bases). V lost 0 bases, J lost 3 bases, and 9 bases lay in between. Germline V gene data show CDR1 as SGHAT and CDR2 as FQNNGV. CDR3 length: 14 residues. CDR3 DNA sequence: TGTGCCAGCAGCTTAGACGGGGATTTCTACGAGCAGTACTTC. It codes for CASSLDGDFYEQYF.

The CDR3 protein is CASSIDSLYGYTF. The CDR3 nucleotides are TGTGCCAGTAGTATCGACAGCCTCTATGGCTACACCTTC. The chain combines TRBV19 with TRBJ1-2; D perhaps matches TRBD1 (5 bases). V lost 3 bases to trimming and J lost 4 bases, with 9 bases between them. Germline V gives CDR1 LNHDA, CDR2 SQIVND (reference sequence). The CDR3 loop spans 13 amino acids. The whole variable domain, remainder taken from reference TRBV19 and TRBJ1-2, is DGGITQSPKYLFRKEGQNVTLSCEQNLNHDAMYWYRQDPGQGLRLIYYSQIVNDFQKGDIAEGYSVSREKKESFPLTVTSAQKNPTAFYLCASSIDSLYGYTFGSGTRLTVV.

This chain connects TRBV30 to TRBJ2-2, with D unresolved. CDR3 size: 14 residues. V was clipped by 2 bases and J by 2 bases, with 9 bases between them. Germline loops: CDR1 GTSNPN, CDR2 SVGIG (reference sequence). The CDR3 loop is CAWSNTRNTGELFF. In nucleotides, the CDR3 is TGTGCCTGGAGTAACACGAGAAACACCGGGGAGCTGTTTTTT.